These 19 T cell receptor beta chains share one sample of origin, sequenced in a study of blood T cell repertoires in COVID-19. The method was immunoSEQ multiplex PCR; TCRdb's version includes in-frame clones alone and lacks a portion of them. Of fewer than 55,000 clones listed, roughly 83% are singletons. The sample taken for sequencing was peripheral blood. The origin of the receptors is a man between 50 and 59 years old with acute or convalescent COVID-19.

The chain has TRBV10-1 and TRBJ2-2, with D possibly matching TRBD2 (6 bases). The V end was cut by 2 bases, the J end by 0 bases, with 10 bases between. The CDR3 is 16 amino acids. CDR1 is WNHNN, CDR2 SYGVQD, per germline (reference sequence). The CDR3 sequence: CASSEARLANTGELFF. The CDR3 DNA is TGCGCCAGCAGTGAGGCGAGACTAGCGAACACCGGGGAGCTGTTTTTT.

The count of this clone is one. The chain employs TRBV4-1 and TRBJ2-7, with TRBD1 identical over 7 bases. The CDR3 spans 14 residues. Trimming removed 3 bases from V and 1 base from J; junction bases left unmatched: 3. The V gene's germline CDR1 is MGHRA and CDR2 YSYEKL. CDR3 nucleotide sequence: TGCGCCAGCAGCCAGGGACAGACTTCCTACGAGCAGTACTTC. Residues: CASSQGQTSYEQYF.

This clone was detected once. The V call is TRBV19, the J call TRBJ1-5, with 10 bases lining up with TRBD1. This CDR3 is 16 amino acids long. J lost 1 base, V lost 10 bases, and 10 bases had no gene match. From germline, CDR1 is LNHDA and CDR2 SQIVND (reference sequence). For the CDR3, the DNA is TGTGCCACTCGGGACAGGGGATATACAAGCAATCAGCCCCAGCATTTT. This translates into CATRDRGYTSNQPQHF.

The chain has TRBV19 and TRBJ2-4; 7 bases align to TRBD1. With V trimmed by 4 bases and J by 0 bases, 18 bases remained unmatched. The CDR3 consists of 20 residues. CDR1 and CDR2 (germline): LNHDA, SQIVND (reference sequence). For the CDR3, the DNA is TGTGCCAGTAGTACCCCCGACAGGGTTATGGGATTTGAAGCCAAAAACATTCAGTACTTC. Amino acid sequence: CASSTPDRVMGFEAKNIQYF.

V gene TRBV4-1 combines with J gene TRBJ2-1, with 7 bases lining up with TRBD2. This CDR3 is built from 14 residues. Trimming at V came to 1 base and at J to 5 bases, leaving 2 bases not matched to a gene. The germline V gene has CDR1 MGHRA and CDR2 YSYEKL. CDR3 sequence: CASSQVRGDNEQFF. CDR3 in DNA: TGCGCCAGCAGCCAAGTTCGGGGGGACAATGAGCAGTTCTTC.

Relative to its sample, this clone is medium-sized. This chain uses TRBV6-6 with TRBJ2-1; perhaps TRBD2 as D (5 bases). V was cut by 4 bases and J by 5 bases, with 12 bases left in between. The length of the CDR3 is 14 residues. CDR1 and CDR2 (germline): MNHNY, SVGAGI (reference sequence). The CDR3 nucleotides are TGTGCCAGCAGTTTCTCGGACTTAAACAATGAGCAGTTCTTC. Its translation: CASSFSDLNNEQFF.

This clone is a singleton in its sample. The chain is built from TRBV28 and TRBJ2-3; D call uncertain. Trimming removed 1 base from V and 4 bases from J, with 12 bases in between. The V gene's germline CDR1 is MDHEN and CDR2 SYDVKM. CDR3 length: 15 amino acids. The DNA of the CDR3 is TGTGCCAGCAGTTTATCTCTAAACTTGGCAGATACGCAGTATTTT. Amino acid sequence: CASSLSLNLADTQYF. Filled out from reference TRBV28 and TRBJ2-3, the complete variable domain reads DVKVTQSSRYLVKRTGEKVFLECVQDMDHENMFWYRQDPGLGLRLIYFSYDVKMKEKGDIPEGYSVSREKKERFSLILESASTNQTSMYLCASSLSLNLADTQYFGPGTRLTVL.

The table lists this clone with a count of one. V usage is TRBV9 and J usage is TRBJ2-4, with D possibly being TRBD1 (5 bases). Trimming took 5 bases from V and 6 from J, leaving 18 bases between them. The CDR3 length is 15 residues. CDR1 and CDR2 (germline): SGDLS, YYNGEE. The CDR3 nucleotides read TGTGCCAGCAGTCCAAGGGGCGACGAACTAAACATTCAGTACTTC. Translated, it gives CASSPRGDELNIQYF.

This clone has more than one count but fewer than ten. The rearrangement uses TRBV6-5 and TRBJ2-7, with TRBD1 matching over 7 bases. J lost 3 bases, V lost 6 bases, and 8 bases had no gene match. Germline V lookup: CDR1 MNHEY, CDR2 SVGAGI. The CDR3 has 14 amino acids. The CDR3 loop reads CASRGTALSYEQYF. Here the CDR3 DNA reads TGTGCCAGCAGAGGGACAGCTTTGAGCTACGAGCAGTACTTC.

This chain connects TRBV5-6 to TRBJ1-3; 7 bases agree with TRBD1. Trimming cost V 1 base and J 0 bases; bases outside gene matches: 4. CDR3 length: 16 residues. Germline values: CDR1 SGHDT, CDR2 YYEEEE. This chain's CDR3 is CASSLWTGDSGNTIYF. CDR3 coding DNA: TGTGCCAGCAGCTTGTGGACAGGAGACTCTGGAAACACCATATATTTT.

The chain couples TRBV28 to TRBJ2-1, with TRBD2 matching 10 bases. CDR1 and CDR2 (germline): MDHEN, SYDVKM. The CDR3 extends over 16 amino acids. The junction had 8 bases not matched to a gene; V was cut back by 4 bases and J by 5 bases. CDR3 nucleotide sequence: TGTGCCAGCAGTTCCTTAGGGACTAGCGCCAACAATGAGCAGTTCTTC. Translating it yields CASSSLGTSANNEQFF.

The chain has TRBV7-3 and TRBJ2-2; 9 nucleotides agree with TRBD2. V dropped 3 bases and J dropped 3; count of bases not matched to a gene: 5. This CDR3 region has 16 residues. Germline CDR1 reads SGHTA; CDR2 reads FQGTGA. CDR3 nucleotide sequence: TGTGCCAGCAGCTTGGTAGCGGGAGCTGACACCGGGGAGCTGTTTTTT. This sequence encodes CASSLVAGADTGELFF. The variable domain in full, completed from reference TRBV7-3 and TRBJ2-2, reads GAGVSQTPSNKVTEKGKYVELRCDPISGHTALYWYRQSLGQGPEFLIYFQGTGAADDSGLPNDRFFAVRPEGSVSTLKIQRTERGDSAVYLCASSLVAGADTGELFFGEGSRLTVL.

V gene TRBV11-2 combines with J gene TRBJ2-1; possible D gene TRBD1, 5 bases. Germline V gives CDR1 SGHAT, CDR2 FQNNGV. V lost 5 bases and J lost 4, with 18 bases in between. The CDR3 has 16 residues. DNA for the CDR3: TGTGCCAGCAGCGGGTTGAAGGGGAAACAATACAATGAGCAGTTCTTC. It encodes CASSGLKGKQYNEQFF.

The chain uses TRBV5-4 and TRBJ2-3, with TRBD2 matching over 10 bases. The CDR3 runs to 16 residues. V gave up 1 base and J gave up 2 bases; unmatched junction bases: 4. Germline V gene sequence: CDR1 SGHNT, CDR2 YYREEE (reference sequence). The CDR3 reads CASSLRAGGDTDTQYF. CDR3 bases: TGTGCCAGCAGCTTGCGAGCGGGAGGGGACACAGATACGCAGTATTTT.

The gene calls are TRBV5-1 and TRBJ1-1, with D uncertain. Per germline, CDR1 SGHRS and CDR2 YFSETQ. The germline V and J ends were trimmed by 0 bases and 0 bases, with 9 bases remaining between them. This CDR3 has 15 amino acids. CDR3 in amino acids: CASSLDQRMNTEAFF. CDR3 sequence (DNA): TGCGCCAGCAGCTTGGATCAGCGAATGAACACTGAAGCTTTCTTT. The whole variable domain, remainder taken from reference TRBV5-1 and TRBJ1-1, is KAGVTQTPRYLIKTRGQQVTLSCSPISGHRSVSWYQQTPGQGLQFLFEYFSETQRNKGNFPGRFSGRQFSNSRSEMNVSTLELGDSALYLCASSLDQRMNTEAFFGQGTRLTVV.

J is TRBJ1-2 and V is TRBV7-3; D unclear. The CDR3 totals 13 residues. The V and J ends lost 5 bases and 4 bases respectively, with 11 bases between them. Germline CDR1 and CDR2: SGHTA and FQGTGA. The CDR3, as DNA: TGTGCCAGCAGCAATGAAGGGAGCTATGGCTACACCTTC. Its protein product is CASSNEGSYGYTF.

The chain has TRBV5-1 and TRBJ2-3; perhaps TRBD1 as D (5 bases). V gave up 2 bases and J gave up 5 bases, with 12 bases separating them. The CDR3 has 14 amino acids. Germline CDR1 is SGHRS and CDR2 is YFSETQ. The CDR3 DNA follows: TGCGCCAGCAGCTTTGACAGTCCCGGAGATACGCAGTATTTT. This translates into CASSFDSPGDTQYF.

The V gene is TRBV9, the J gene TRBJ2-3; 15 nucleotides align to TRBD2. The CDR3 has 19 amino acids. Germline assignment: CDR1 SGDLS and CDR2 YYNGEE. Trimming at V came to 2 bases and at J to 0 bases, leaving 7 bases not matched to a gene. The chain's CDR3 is CASSVRGTSGGTSTDTQYF. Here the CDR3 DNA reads TGTGCCAGCAGCGTTAGAGGGACTAGCGGGGGGACTAGCACAGATACGCAGTATTTT.

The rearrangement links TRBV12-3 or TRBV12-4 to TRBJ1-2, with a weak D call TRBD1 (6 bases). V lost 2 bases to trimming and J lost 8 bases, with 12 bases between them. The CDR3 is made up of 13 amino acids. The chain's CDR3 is CASSLSGGGGYTF. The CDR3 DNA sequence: TGTGCCAGCAGTTTAAGCGGGGGCGGGGGCTACACCTTC.